This TCR beta chain was documented in a study of blood T cell repertoires in COVID-19. Everyone who took part was about 18 to 90 years old, and they came from 24 US areas. V lost 5 bases, J lost 4 bases, and 6 bases stayed unmatched. The CDR3 is 14 amino acids. The germline CDR1 and CDR2 sequences are SGHRS and YFSETQ. Sequencing was performed with immunoSEQ multiplex PCR; in TCRdb, only in-frame clones are kept and a portion is missing. The sample holds 150,000 or so clones; roughly 87% are singletons and the top ten take approximately 6.5%. What was sequenced was PBMCs or T cells enriched from blood (not recorded which). The chain combines TRBV5-1 with TRBJ2-7; 10 nucleotides agree with TRBD1. The sequence was obtained from a woman aged 50 to 65 who had recovered from COVID-19. For the CDR3, the DNA is TGCGCCAGCAGAACGGACAGGGGGGTATACGAGCAGTACTTC. Translated, it gives CASRTDRGVYEQYF.